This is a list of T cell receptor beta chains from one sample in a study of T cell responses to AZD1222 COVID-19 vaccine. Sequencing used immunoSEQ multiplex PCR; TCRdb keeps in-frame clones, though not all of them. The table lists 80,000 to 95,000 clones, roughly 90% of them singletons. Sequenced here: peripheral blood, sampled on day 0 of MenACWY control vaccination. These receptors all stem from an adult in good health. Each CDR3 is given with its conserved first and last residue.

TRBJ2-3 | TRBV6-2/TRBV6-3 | CASSSSRASGVSDTQYF
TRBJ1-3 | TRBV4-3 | CASSQDLGGHFSGNTIYF
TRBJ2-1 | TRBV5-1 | CASSSMGGGAYNEQFF
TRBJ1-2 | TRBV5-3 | CARSLICGTGNHQGGYTF
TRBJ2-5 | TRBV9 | CASSRAGEPQETQYF
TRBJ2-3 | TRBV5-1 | CASSLVWDTQYF
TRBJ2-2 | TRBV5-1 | CASSLGGTGELFF
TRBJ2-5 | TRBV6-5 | CASGLGGKAGETQYF
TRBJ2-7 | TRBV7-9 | CASSFALGQGGSEQYF
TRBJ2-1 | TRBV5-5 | CASSLDSSGGAAEQFF
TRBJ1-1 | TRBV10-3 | CATRDRGNTEAFF
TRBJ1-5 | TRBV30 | CAPDRRHSNQPQHF
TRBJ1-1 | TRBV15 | CATSRVARANTEAFF
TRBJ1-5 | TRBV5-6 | CASSEGDGQYSNQPQHF
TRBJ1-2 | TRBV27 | CASSFGASANYGYTF
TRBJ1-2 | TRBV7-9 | CASSLGTGGDYGYTF
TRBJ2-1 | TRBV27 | CASSLSGLTRNEQFF
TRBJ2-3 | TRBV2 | CASSEPTGRGLADTQYF
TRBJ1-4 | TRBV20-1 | CSASLTAREKLFF
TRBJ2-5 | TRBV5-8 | CASSLIRETQYF
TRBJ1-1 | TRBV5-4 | CASSPSTRTEAFF
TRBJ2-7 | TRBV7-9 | CASSYPAREVSYEQYF
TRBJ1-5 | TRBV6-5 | CASSYDGTNQPQHF
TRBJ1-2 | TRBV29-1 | CSAGRQAPNYGYTF
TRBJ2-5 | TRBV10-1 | CASSSAGIEETQYF
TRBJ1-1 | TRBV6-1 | CASRVFRNTEAFF